Included here is one T cell receptor beta chain sequence, with context. Its antigen remains unidentified. CDR3 length: 14 amino acids. The V gene end was trimmed by 5 bases and the J gene end by 5 bases; junction bases not matched to a gene: 9. Germline CDR1 is SGHAT and CDR2 is FQNNGV. These data originate in a study of shared clonotypes between healthy human individuals. Points from the study as a whole: Naive CD4 clonotypes were shared across a few donors at about 5%.

The naive CD8 subset, CD45RO-negative cells positively selected for CCR7, excluded terminally differentiated effector memory CD45RA+ cells. For each subset, genomic DNA was distributed in equal portions over several immunoSEQ plates. Produced via immunoSEQ multiplex PCR; TCRdb's table is partial and in-frame only. The sample carries nearly 2 million clones, just under 95% recorded once. The sequence derives from a man younger than 35 in good health. The sample was naive CD8+ T cells sorted from blood. The chain couples TRBV11-2 to TRBJ2-7; TRBD2 matches at 7 bases. DNA of the CDR3: TGTGCCAGCAGCCCGGAGGGAGGGTCCAACGAGCAGTACTTC. This codes for CASSPEGGSNEQYF.